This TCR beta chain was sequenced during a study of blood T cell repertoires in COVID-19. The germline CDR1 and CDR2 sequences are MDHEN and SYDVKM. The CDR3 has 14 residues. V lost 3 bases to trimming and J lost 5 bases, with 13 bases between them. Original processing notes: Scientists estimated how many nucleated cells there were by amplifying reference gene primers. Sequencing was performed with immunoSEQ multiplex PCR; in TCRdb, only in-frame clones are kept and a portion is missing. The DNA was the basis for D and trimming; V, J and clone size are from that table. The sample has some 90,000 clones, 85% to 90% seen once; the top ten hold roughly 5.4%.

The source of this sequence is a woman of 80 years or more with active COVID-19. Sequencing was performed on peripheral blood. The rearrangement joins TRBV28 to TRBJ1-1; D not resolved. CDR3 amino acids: CASSFSRGKTEAFF. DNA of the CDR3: TGTGCCAGCAGTTTTTCTCGGGGAAAGACTGAAGCTTTCTTT. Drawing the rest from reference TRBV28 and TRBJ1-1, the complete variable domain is DVKVTQSSRYLVKRTGEKVFLECVQDMDHENMFWYRQDPGLGLRLIYFSYDVKMKEKGDIPEGYSVSREKKERFSLILESASTNQTSMYLCASSFSRGKTEAFFGQGTRLTVV.